Listed here are 9 T cell receptor beta chains from one sample, sequenced in a study of T cells after yellow fever vaccination. TCRdb recomputed calls from the 5' RACE reads with MiXCR, one row per CDR3 protein. Of about 170,000 distinct CDR3 sequences listed, more than 9.5% are singletons. Sample: CD8+ T cells sorted from PBMCs, taken 15 days after the yellow fever booster vaccination. All receptors derive from a man aged 18 to 30 who received the YFV17D yellow fever vaccine.

This chain joins TRBV12-5 and TRBJ2-4; a possible D gene is TRBD1 (6 bases). This CDR3 is 13 amino acids long. The V and J ends lost 5 bases and 9 bases respectively, with 14 bases between them. Germline V lookup: CDR1 LGHNT, CDR2 FRNRAP. The CDR3 DNA follows: TGTGCTAGTGGTCACCCGGACAGCCGCATTCAGTACTTC. This gives the protein CASGHPDSRIQYF.

J is TRBJ2-5 and V is TRBV11-2; D might be TRBD2 (6 bases). From germline, CDR1 is SGHAT and CDR2 FQNNGV. This CDR3 spans 12 amino acids. V lost 8 bases to trimming and J lost 0 bases, with 7 bases between them. This CDR3 is CASRGYQETQYF. CDR3 bases: TGTGCCAGCCGGGGGTACCAAGAGACCCAGTACTTC.

This clonotype was detected only a few times. This rearrangement joins TRBV5-6 to TRBJ2-1, with D uncertain. Germline V gives CDR1 SGHDT, CDR2 YYEEEE. This CDR3 contains 16 residues. Trimming shortened V by 4 bases and J by 0 bases, and 14 bases separated the two germline ends. CDR3 region: CASSLDLQASYNEQFF. The CDR3 nucleotides are TGTGCCAGCAGCCTTGACTTGCAAGCCTCCTACAATGAGCAGTTCTTC.

This clonotype was counted between two and nine times. This chain connects TRBV7-9 to TRBJ1-6; D not certain. The CDR3 is 12 residues long. CDR1 is SEHNR and CDR2 is FQNEAQ in the germline V gene (reference sequence). V was trimmed by 5 bases and J by 3 bases, leaving 2 bases between them. The CDR3 nucleotides are TGTGCCAGCAGCGGCTATAATTCACCCCTCCACTTT. Its translation is CASSGYNSPLHF.

This clonotype was seen more than once but under ten times. The chain links TRBV29-1 to TRBJ2-3, with unresolved D. Trimming stripped 2 bases from V and 2 bases from J, with 8 bases between. CDR1 SQVTM and CDR2 ANQGSEA come from the germline V gene. The CDR3 runs 13 residues. The CDR3 bases are TGCAGCGTTGAACTCGACCTCACAGATACGCAGTATTTT. This gives the protein CSVELDLTDTQYF.

V and J are TRBV7-9 and TRBJ2-1, with TRBD2 matching 12 bases. V lost 5 bases to trimming and J lost 10 bases; unmatched junction nucleotides: 9. In germline, CDR1 is SEHNR, CDR2 FQNEAQ (reference sequence). CDR3 length: 15 residues. The CDR3 region has the DNA TGTGCCAGCAGCAGCAGACTAGCGGGGGCACTCGAGCAGTTCTTC. This codes for CASSSRLAGALEQFF.

This clonotype was seen a handful of times. A read error may produce the germline difference seen at one junction end. V and J are TRBV9 and TRBJ1-3; TRBD1 aligns across 8 bases. Germline V lookup: CDR1 SGDLS, CDR2 YYNGEE. This CDR3 spans 12 amino acids. CDR3 residues: CASSQGQDPRDF. In DNA, the CDR3 is TGTGCCAGCAGCCAGGGACAGGACCCTCGGGATTTT.

The chain couples TRBV4-2 to TRBJ2-2, with 10 bases fitting TRBD1. This CDR3 region has 15 residues. Germline CDR1 LGHNA, CDR2 YNFKEQ. The V gene end was trimmed by 3 bases and the J gene end by 7 bases; junction bases not matched to a gene: 5. For the CDR3, the DNA is TGTGCCAGCAGCCATGACAGGGGGCAGGGCGGGGAGCTGTTTTTT. Translating it yields CASSHDRGQGGELFF.

This clonotype appeared a few times. V is TRBV4-1 and J is TRBJ1-5, with 7 bases that match TRBD1. Germline V CDR1 and CDR2: MGHRA, YSYEKL. The ends lost 0 bases at V and 6 bases at J; junction bases unmatched: 5. This CDR3 region has 15 residues. CDR3 DNA: TGCGCCAGCAGCCAAGAAGGGACAGACCGTCAGCCCCAGCATTTT. This gives the protein CASSQEGTDRQPQHF.